A selection of T cell receptor beta chains follows, all from one sample in a study of graft-versus-host responses after intestinal transplantation. Some clones are missing from TCRdb's copy, which holds only in-frame ones; the method was immunoSEQ multiplex PCR. The sample shows about 17,000 clones, over 70% of them seen only once. Sequenced material: ileum tissue, taken roughly 460 days after intestinal transplant. The receptors here all came from a human patient who received an intestinal transplant, so some T cells may come from the graft donor. CDR3s include the opening cysteine and the closing phenylalanine or tryptophan. A D gene is named only where the DNA matches it firmly. Clone size, where shown, is once, few, many, or a class for clones that have expanded.

d_gene	v_gene	j_gene	abundance	CDR3aa	CDR3nt
TRBD2	TRBV28	TRBJ2-5	NA	CASSLRGMGEQYF	TGTGCCAGCAGTTTGCGGGGGATGGGGGAGCAGTACTTC
TRBD1	TRBV5-4	TRBJ2-6	NA	CASSLRRQGASGANVLTF	TGTGCCAGCAGCTTGCGTCGACAGGGGGCGTCAGGGGCCAACGTCCTGACTTTC
TRBD1	TRBV2	TRBJ1-2	NA	CASRGETGGPYGYTF	TGTGCCAGCAGAGGAGAGACAGGGGGCCCCTATGGCTACACCTTC
TRBD2	TRBV11-2	TRBJ2-7	once	CASSLSGGADYEQYF	TGTGCCAGCAGCCTTAGCGGGGGGGCGGATTACGAGCAGTACTTC
NA	TRBV23-1	TRBJ1-1	NA	CASSPGLDRLNTEAFF	TGCGCCAGCAGTCCAGGGCTGGACAGACTAAACACTGAAGCTTTCTTT
NA	TRBV7-2	TRBJ1-1	few	CASSLWRDTEAFF	TGTGCCAGCAGCTTATGGCGGGACACTGAAGCTTTCTTT
TRBD1	TRBV6-1	TRBJ1-4	once	CAFLGGNEKLFF	TGTGCCTTTCTAGGGGGCAATGAAAAACTGTTTTTT
NA	TRBV18	TRBJ2-7	NA	CASSPTPNAGYEQYF	TGTGCCAGCTCACCAACCCCCAACGCCGGGTACGAGCAGTACTTC
NA	TRBV5-4	TRBJ1-2	few	CASSEMTTSYGYTF	TGTGCCAGCAGCGAAATGACAACCAGCTATGGCTACACCTTC
TRBD2	TRBV6-4	TRBJ2-1	NA	CASSDSGTSGAINEQFF	TGTGCCAGCAGTGACTCGGGGACTAGCGGGGCTATCAATGAGCAGTTCTTC
NA	TRBV4-1	TRBJ2-1	few	CASSRGSSYNEQFF	TGCGCCAGCAGTCGGGGGAGCTCCTACAATGAGCAGTTCTTC
NA	TRBV18	TRBJ1-2	NA	CASSPESGGGYTF	TGTGCCAGCTCACCAGAGTCGGGTGGTGGCTACACCTTC
NA	TRBV7-9	TRBJ1-2	NA	CASSPQGGYGYTF	TGTGCCAGCAGCCCCCAGGGAGGGTATGGCTACACCTTC
TRBD1	TRBV5-1	TRBJ2-7	NA	CASRASTGVASYEQYF	TGCGCCAGCAGAGCATCGACAGGGGTCGCGTCCTACGAGCAGTACTTC
NA	TRBV4-3	TRBJ2-3	NA	CASSQDLAGATDTQYF	TGCGCCAGCAGCCAAGATCTGGCGGGGGCCACAGATACGCAGTATTTT
TRBD2	TRBV23-1	TRBJ2-2	few	CASSQRSGGPNTGELFF	TGCGCCAGCAGTCAACGGTCGGGAGGTCCGAACACCGGGGAGCTGTTTTTT
NA	TRBV7-2	TRBJ2-7	NA	CASSPRALGTYEQYF	TGTGCCAGCAGCCCCCGGGCCTTAGGGACCTACGAGCAGTACTTC
TRBD2	TRBV7-2	TRBJ2-7	NA	CASSLGTSGGLEQYF	TGTGCCAGCAGCTTAGGGACTAGCGGGGGTCTCGAGCAGTACTTC
TRBD1	TRBV6-6	TRBJ2-7	NA	CASSSRTGGAGEQHF	TGTGCCAGCAGTTCCCGGACAGGGGGCGCGGGGGAGCAGCACTTC
NA	TRBV13	TRBJ2-6	once	CASSLGRSSGANVLTF	TGTGCCAGCAGCTTAGGCCGGAGCTCTGGGGCCAACGTCCTGACTTTC
NA	TRBV7-8	TRBJ2-6	NA	CASSWDAIGSGANVPTF	TGTGCCAGCAGCTGGGATGCCATAGGCTCTGGGGCCAACGTCCCGACTTTC
NA	TRBV18	TRBJ2-3	NA	CASSPGLYTDTQYF	TGTGCCAGCTCACCCGGACTGTACACAGATACGCAGTATTTT
NA	TRBV5-1	TRBJ1-1	NA	CASSPGTSNTEAFF	TGCGCCAGCAGCCCCGGGACCTCAAACACTGAAGCTTTCTTT
TRBD2	TRBV7-6	TRBJ2-1	NA	CASSWSGGANNEQFF	TGTGCCAGCAGTTGGAGCGGGGGGGCCAACAATGAGCAGTTCTTC
TRBD1	TRBV9	TRBJ2-1	NA	CASSPGPGQGINEQFF	TGTGCCAGCAGCCCGGGACCGGGACAGGGCATCAATGAGCAGTTCTTC
NA	TRBV6-5	TRBJ2-7	once	CASSHPNSYEQYF	TGTGCCAGCAGCCACCCCAATTCCTACGAGCAGTACTTC
NA	TRBV18	TRBJ2-1	NA	CASSPRTDSYNEQFF	TGTGCCAGCTCACCTCGGACGGACTCCTACAATGAGCAGTTCTTC
NA	TRBV18	TRBJ2-6	NA	CASSLPGSGANVLTF	TGTGCCAGCTCCCTTCCAGGGTCTGGGGCCAACGTCCTGACTTTC
NA	TRBV6-5	TRBJ1-1	NA	CASSYDSVRVPEAFF	TGTGCCAGCAGTTACGATAGTGTACGGGTCCCTGAAGCTTTCTTT
NA	TRBV18	TRBJ1-2	NA	CASSATHLKDGYTF	TGTGCCAGCTCCGCGACTCATCTGAAGGATGGCTACACCTTC
TRBD2	TRBV11-3	TRBJ2-7	medium-sized	CASSLPGGEQYF	TGTGCCAGCAGCTTACCGGGGGGCGAGCAGTACTTC
NA	TRBV7-2	TRBJ2-5	NA	CASRSLAQETQYF	TGTGCCAGCAGGTCCCTAGCTCAAGAGACCCAGTACTTC
NA	TRBV6-5	TRBJ1-5	NA	CASSWGAFDQPQHF	TGTGCCAGCAGTTGGGGGGCTTTCGATCAGCCCCAGCATTTT
TRBD2	TRBV2	TRBJ2-5	NA	CASSEGGNPLSETQYF	TGTGCCAGCAGTGAGGGGGGGAACCCACTTTCCGAGACCCAGTACTTC
NA	TRBV7-2	TRBJ1-6	NA	CASSLYVGTTGNSPLHF	TGTGCCAGCAGCTTATACGTTGGGACAACCGGTAATTCACCCCTCCACTTT
NA	TRBV2	TRBJ1-4	NA	CASSVYGDEKLFF	TGTGCCAGCAGTGTCTATGGAGACGAAAAACTGTTTTTT
NA	TRBV4-1	TRBJ2-7	NA	CASSHAGGEQYF	TGCGCCAGCAGCCACGCCGGGGGCGAGCAGTACTTC
NA	TRBV10-3	TRBJ1-2	NA	CAISESPLGGYYGYTF	TGTGCCATCAGTGAGTCCCCCCTGGGGGGGTACTATGGCTACACCTTC
NA	TRBV19	TRBJ1-5	NA	CASSIIKGVAQPQHF	TGTGCCAGTAGTATTATTAAGGGAGTTGCTCAGCCCCAGCATTTT
TRBD1	TRBV9	TRBJ2-2	NA	CASSEPPGTGIGELFF	TGTGCCAGCAGCGAGCCCCCCGGGACAGGGATCGGGGAGCTGTTTTTT
TRBD2	TRBV5-8	TRBJ2-3	NA	CASSAGTSGLGDTQYF	TGTGCCAGCAGCGCTGGGACTAGCGGACTCGGAGATACGCAGTATTTT
TRBD1	TRBV2	TRBJ1-6	NA	CASSGTPGQNSPLHF	TGTGCCAGCAGTGGCACACCGGGACAGAATTCACCCCTCCACTTT
NA	TRBV14	TRBJ1-6	NA	CASSWGGNSPLHF	TGCGCCAGCAGCTGGGGGGGAAATTCACCCCTCCACTTT
NA	TRBV29-1	TRBJ1-2	NA	CSVDPRGGYTF	TGCAGCGTTGATCCCCGCGGTGGCTACACCTTC
NA	TRBV7-9	TRBJ1-4	NA	CASSPPGPGNEKLFF	TGTGCCAGCAGCCCGCCGGGACCGGGTAATGAAAAACTGTTTTTT
TRBD2	TRBV4-1	TRBJ2-2	NA	CASMRTSGFNTGELFF	TGCGCCAGCATGCGGACTAGCGGGTTTAACACCGGGGAGCTGTTTTTT
NA	TRBV7-9	TRBJ1-2	NA	CASTQPNYGYTF	TGTGCCAGCACACAGCCTAACTATGGCTACACCTTC
NA	TRBV15	TRBJ1-2	NA	CATSRVGQGGGYTF	TGTGCCACCAGCAGAGTCGGCCAGGGTGGTGGGTACACCTTC
NA	TRBV27	TRBJ1-2	NA	CASRGPSTGYGYTF	TGTGCCAGCAGAGGCCCTTCGACGGGCTATGGCTACACCTTC
TRBD1	TRBV9	TRBJ1-4	NA	CASSPRTGPNEKLFF	TGTGCCAGCAGCCCCAGGACAGGGCCTAATGAAAAACTGTTTTTT
NA	TRBV5-1	TRBJ2-3	NA	CASSSGGPTDTQYF	TGCGCCAGCAGCTCTGGGGGCCCGACAGATACGCAGTATTTT
NA	TRBV18	TRBJ1-6	few	CASSARQAGNSPLHF	TGTGCCAGCTCAGCCCGACAGGCTGGGAATTCACCCCTCCACTTT
NA	TRBV5-4	TRBJ1-3	once	CASSLGGSGVSGNTIYF	TGTGCCAGCAGCTTGGGTGGGAGTGGGGTCTCTGGAAACACCATATATTTT
TRBD1	TRBV7-3	TRBJ1-1	NA	CASSPPGQTMNTEAFF	TGTGCCAGCAGCCCACCGGGACAGACAATGAACACTGAAGCTTTCTTT
NA	TRBV27	TRBJ2-7	NA	CASSPLVNGNYEQYF	TGTGCCAGCAGTCCCCTCGTGAACGGGAACTACGAGCAGTACTTC